Given below is one TCR beta chain in context. This sample stems from a study of shared clonotypes between healthy human individuals. Deep-level assay runs were performed. TCRdb's table, derived via immunoSEQ multiplex PCR, lists solely in-frame clones and lacks some. The sample holds about half a million clones; around four fifths are singletons and the top ten take around 12%. The CDR3 extends over 14 amino acids. Per germline, CDR1 GTSNPN and CDR2 SVGIG (reference sequence). V was trimmed by 1 base and J by 0 bases, leaving 9 bases between them. This receptor was identified in a woman aged 40 to 50 in good health. Some clones in this sample may be carry-over from other donors' samples. This chain joins TRBV30 and TRBJ1-1; D gene unclear. The sequencing sample was made of PBMCs. CDR3 protein: CAWSGLQMNTEAFF. The CDR3 bases are TGTGCCTGGAGTGGCCTTCAGATGAACACTGAAGCTTTCTTT.